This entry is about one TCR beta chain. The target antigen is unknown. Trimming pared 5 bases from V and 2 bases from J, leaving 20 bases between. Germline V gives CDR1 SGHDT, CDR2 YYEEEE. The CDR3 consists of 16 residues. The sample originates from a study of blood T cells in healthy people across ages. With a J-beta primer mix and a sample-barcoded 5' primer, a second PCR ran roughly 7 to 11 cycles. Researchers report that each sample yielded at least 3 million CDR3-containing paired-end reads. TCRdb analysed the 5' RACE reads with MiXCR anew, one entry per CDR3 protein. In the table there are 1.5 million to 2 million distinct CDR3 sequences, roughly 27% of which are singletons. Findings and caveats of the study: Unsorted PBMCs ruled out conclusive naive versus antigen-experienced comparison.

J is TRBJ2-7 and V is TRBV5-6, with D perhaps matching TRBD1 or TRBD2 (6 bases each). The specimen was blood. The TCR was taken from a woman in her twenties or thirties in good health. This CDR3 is CASSSQGRGTAYEQYF. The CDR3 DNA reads TGTGCCAGCAGTTCGCAGGGGAGAGGGACTGCCTACGAGCAGTACTTC. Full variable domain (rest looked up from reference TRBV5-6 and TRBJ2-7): DAGVTQSPTHLIKTRGQQVTLRCSPKSGHDTVSWYQQALGQGPQFIFQYYEEEERQRGNFPDRFSGHQFPNYSSELNVNALLLGDSALYLCASSSQGRGTAYEQYFGPGTRLTVT.